This T cell receptor beta chain was documented in a study of technical replicates of blood from several donors. The protocol was immunoSEQ multiplex PCR, while the TCRdb copy is restricted to in-frame clones and leaves out a portion. This table has approximately 93,000 clones, 85% to 95% appearing once. The CDR3 runs 11 residues. Germline V gene lookup returns CDR1 SQVTM and CDR2 ANQGSEA. V gave up 5 bases and J gave up 8 bases, with 9 bases separating them. This receptor was taken from a human donor in good health. The specimen was T cells isolated from PBMCs. This chain joins TRBV29-1 and TRBJ1-4; D not certain. The CDR3 nucleotides are TGCAGCGTTTCAGGCCACGAAAAACTGTTTTTT. It is translated as CSVSGHEKLFF.